Listed here are 30 T cell receptor beta chains from one sample, sequenced in a study of blood T cells in healthy people across ages. A sample-barcoded 5' primer and a J-beta primer mix were used in a second PCR of about 6 to 12 cycles. One entry per CDR3 protein, called by TCRdb with MiXCR from the 5' RACE reads. The sample holds about 1.4 million distinct CDR3 sequences, roughly 59% seen once. Sequencing was done on a sample of blood. These receptor sequences come from a man between 18 and 35 years old in good health.

This clonotype was seen more than once but under ten times. The chain joins TRBV15 to TRBJ1-4; TRBD1 matches 8 bases. The CDR3 is made up of 16 amino acids. Germline CDR1 reads LNHNV; CDR2 reads YYDKDF (reference sequence). V trimming: 0 bases; J trimming: 4 bases; junction bases outside the gene matches: 4. CDR3 bases: TGTGCCACCAGCAGAGAGCGCGGACAGGGTAATGAAAAACTGTTTTTT. Translated, it gives CATSRERGQGNEKLFF. The variable domain in full, with the rest retrieved from reference TRBV15 and TRBJ1-4, is DAMVIQNPRYQVTQFGKPVTLSCSQTLNHNVMYWYQQKSSQAPKLLFHYYDKDFNNEADTPDNFQSRRPNTSFCFLDIRSPGLGDTAMYLCATSRERGQGNEKLFFGSGTQLSVL.

The chain carries TRBV10-2 and TRBJ2-7; unclear D gene. CDR1 is WSHSY and CDR2 is SAAADI in the germline V gene. Between the trimmed V and J ends, which lost 1 base and 7 bases, there was a span of 11 bases. This CDR3 contains 13 residues. The CDR3 region is CASSEYGAWEQYF. In DNA, the CDR3 is TGCGCCAGCAGTGAGTATGGCGCGTGGGAGCAGTACTTC.

The chain recombines TRBV12-3 or TRBV12-4 with TRBJ2-5; tentatively, D is TRBD2 (7 bases). V lost 6 bases to trimming and J lost 11 bases, with 28 bases between them. The CDR3 loop spans 16 amino acids. The CDR3 here is CASRGVGGSIGGEQYF. The CDR3 coding sequence is TGTGCCAGCAGGGGAGTGGGGGGCAGCATTGGGGGGGAGCAGTACTTC.

The chain is built from TRBV6-2 or TRBV6-3 and TRBJ2-7; D is undetermined. V gave up 0 bases and J gave up 4 bases, with 19 bases separating them. The CDR3 runs to 17 residues. From germline, CDR1 is MNHEY and CDR2 SVGEGT. The CDR3: CASSYSFGNSRWYEQYF. CDR3 DNA sequence: TGTGCCAGCAGTTACTCTTTTGGGAATAGTAGATGGTACGAGCAGTACTTC.

This chain connects TRBV5-6 to TRBJ2-2, with D tentatively TRBD1 or TRBD2 (7 bases each). V was clipped by 0 bases and J by 1 base, with 16 bases between them. Germline V gene data show CDR1 as SGHDT and CDR2 as YYEEEE. The CDR3 is made up of 18 amino acids. CDR3 amino acids: CASSLERDSTLNTGELFF. The CDR3 nucleotides are TGTGCCAGCAGCTTGGAGCGGGACAGTACCCTGAACACCGGGGAGCTGTTTTTT.

This clonotype came up once. This CDR3 reads CAIRAAGGRNEQYF. CDR3 coding DNA: TGTGCCATCAGGGCAGCGGGAGGGAGAAATGAGCAGTACTTC. This chain links TRBV10-3 with TRBJ2-1, with 10 bases aligning to TRBD2. The DNA end favors TRBJ2-7, so the J call may be wrong. The CDR3 has 14 residues. Germline V CDR1 and CDR2: ENHRY, SYGVKD.

A few counts support this clonotype. This sequence joins TRBV12-3 or TRBV12-4 and TRBJ2-7; 10 bases match TRBD2. The J call may be faulty, since TRBJ2-5 better matches the DNA end. This CDR3 comprises 14 residues. The DNA for the CDR3 is TGTGCCAGCAGGGTAGCGGGAGGATTGGAGACCCAGTACTTC. Protein product: CASRVAGGLETQYF.

This clonotype was detected only once. CDR3 residues: CASSPQRNRDTQYF. The CDR3 nucleotides are TGTGCCAGCAGCCCACAGCGAAATAGGGATACGCAGTATTTT. The chain links TRBV9 to TRBJ2-3; no firm D call. Germline V CDR1 and CDR2: SGDLS, YYNGEE. V was trimmed by 4 bases and J by 6 bases, leaving 15 bases between them. There are 14 residues in the CDR3.

The chain couples TRBV7-9 to TRBJ2-4, with TRBD1 matching over 11 bases. There are 15 residues in the CDR3. Germline assignment: CDR1 SEHNR and CDR2 FQNEAQ (reference sequence). The V and J ends lost 5 bases and 7 bases, in that order; junction bases with no gene match: 7. The CDR3 region is CASSGPGQGENIQYF. The CDR3 bases are TGTGCCAGCAGCGGACCGGGACAGGGGGAGAACATTCAGTACTTC.

The chain combines TRBV29-1 with TRBJ1-2; the D is unclear. This CDR3 is built from 14 residues. Trimming stripped 3 bases from V and 4 bases from J, with 15 bases between. Per the germline V gene, CDR1 is SQVTM and CDR2 is ANQGSEA. CDR3 nucleotide sequence: TGCAGCGTTGAGACCCATGGGGTCCCCTATGGCTACACCTTC. Residues: CSVETHGVPYGYTF.

The table lists this clonotype with a count of one. This chain connects TRBV4-2 to TRBJ2-7; D is perhaps TRBD1 (6 bases). V lost 0 bases, J lost 0 bases, and 12 bases lay in between. The length of the CDR3 is 16 residues. In germline, CDR1 is LGHNA, CDR2 YNFKEQ. CDR3 in DNA: TGTGCCAGCAGCCAAGACGCTGGGGGCAACTCCTACGAGCAGTACTTC. The encoded protein is CASSQDAGGNSYEQYF.

V is TRBV10-2 and J is TRBJ2-4, with 7 bases aligning to TRBD1. The J call is doubtful: the DNA matches TRBJ2-7 better. Germline-derived CDR1 and CDR2 are WSHSY and SAAADI. This CDR3 has 15 residues. The CDR3 is CASSGTAITEYEQYF. CDR3 bases: TGCGCCAGCAGCGGGACAGCCATCACTGAATACGAGCAGTACTTC.

The chain employs TRBV20-1 and TRBJ2-7; D not resolved. Trimming removed 6 bases at V and 5 bases at J, with 26 bases between. The CDR3 sequence is 16 residues long. Germline CDR1 is DFQATT and CDR2 is SNEGSKA (reference sequence). This chain's CDR3 is CSAALTSSIGSDEQYF. CDR3 DNA sequence: TGCAGTGCCGCGCTGACATCTAGTATTGGCTCGGACGAGCAGTACTTC.

The chain combines TRBV20-1 with TRBJ2-7, with a weak D call TRBD2 (5 bases). In germline, CDR1 is DFQATT, CDR2 SNEGSKA (reference sequence). V was pared by 0 bases and J by 0 bases, with 12 bases between. This CDR3 is 15 amino acids long. In nucleotides, the CDR3 is TGCAGTGCTAGAGATCGGACTCCAAGCTCCTACGAGCAGTACTTC. Its protein is CSARDRTPSSYEQYF.

The genes are TRBV11-2 and TRBJ2-1; 8 bases match TRBD2. This CDR3 comprises 15 residues. CDR1 and CDR2 (germline): SGHAT, FQNNGV. Trimming removed 4 bases from V and 6 bases from J; junction bases left unmatched: 8. The DNA for the CDR3 is TGTGCCAGCAGCTCCCGGACTAGCATGGGCAATGAGCAGTTCTTC. It translates to CASSSRTSMGNEQFF.

The rearrangement joins TRBV12-5 to TRBJ2-7, with D uncertain. Germline V gene sequence: CDR1 LGHNT, CDR2 FRNRAP. Trimming shortened V by 9 bases and J by 1 base, and 4 bases separated the two germline ends. This CDR3 has 10 residues. The chain's CDR3 is CARNSYEQYF. The DNA of the CDR3 is TGTGCTAGGAATTCCTACGAGCAGTACTTC.

This chain uses TRBV27 with TRBJ1-1; possible D gene TRBD1, 6 bases. Germline CDR1 is MNHEY and CDR2 is SMNVEV (reference sequence). The CDR3 covers 14 residues. The ends were cut back, 3 bases at V and 4 bases at J, with 12 bases in the middle. CDR3: CASSFYGGVTEAFF. The CDR3 DNA follows: TGTGCCAGCAGTTTTTACGGGGGCGTCACTGAAGCTTTCTTT.

Note on this clonotype: A junction boundary mismatches the germline segment, possibly from a read error. V usage is TRBV29-1 and J usage is TRBJ2-3; no clear D gene. The CDR3 is made up of 15 amino acids. Per germline, CDR1 SQVTM and CDR2 ANQGSEA. CDR3 nucleotides: TGCAGCGTTGAAGATCGTCCCCTTAGCATAGATACGCAGTATTTT. It codes for CSVEDRPLSIDTQYF.

At least ten counts were recorded for this clonotype. The rearrangement joins TRBV6-2 or TRBV6-3 to TRBJ2-5, with 14 bases that match TRBD2. This CDR3 is built from 16 residues. The V and J ends lost 6 bases and 2 bases, in that order; junction bases with no gene match: 5. Germline values: CDR1 MNHEY, CDR2 SVGEGT. CDR3 DNA sequence: TGTGCCAGCAGCCCAGGGACTAGCGGGGGACAAGAGACCCAGTACTTC. Its translation is CASSPGTSGGQETQYF.

The V call is TRBV6-5, the J call TRBJ1-5; 7 bases are shared with TRBD1. This CDR3 region has 15 residues. From germline, CDR1 is MNHEY and CDR2 SVGAGI. V lost 6 bases and J lost 5; bases outside the gene matches: 10. The CDR3 protein is CASSPGGGADQPQHF. The CDR3 DNA reads TGTGCCAGCAGCCCTGGAGGGGGCGCGGATCAGCCCCAGCATTTT.

This clonotype has a handful of counts. V usage is TRBV20-1 and J usage is TRBJ2-1; 9 bases fit TRBD2. Per the germline V gene, CDR1 is DFQATT and CDR2 is SNEGSKA (reference sequence). This CDR3 has 14 residues. After removal of 3 bases from V and 2 bases from J, the junction contained 2 bases not matched to a gene. The DNA of the CDR3 is TGCAGTGCTAGTTCTAGCGGGACCTACAATGAGCAGTTCTTC. Translated, it gives CSASSSGTYNEQFF.

The chain recombines TRBV11-2 with TRBJ2-3, with D possibly matching TRBD1 (5 bases). V was trimmed by 8 bases and J by 8 bases, leaving 17 bases between them. Germline V gene sequence: CDR1 SGHAT, CDR2 FQNNGV. The CDR3 covers 13 residues. Here the CDR3 DNA reads TGTGCCAGCGAGCCTCAGGGTATAGCTACGCAGTATTTT. It translates to CASEPQGIATQYF.

The rearrangement uses TRBV27 and TRBJ2-2; no definite D call. The V gene's germline CDR1 is MNHEY and CDR2 SMNVEV (reference sequence). V lost 2 bases, J lost 7 bases, and 5 bases lay in between. The CDR3 contains 12 residues. The CDR3 nucleotides are TGTGCCAGCAGTTTAGAGGACGGGGAGCTGTTTTTT. Translation: CASSLEDGELFF.

The chain links TRBV3-1 to TRBJ2-5; tentative D call: TRBD2 (6 bases). Germline loops: CDR1 LGHDT, CDR2 YNNKEL (reference sequence). Trimming took 6 bases from V and 4 from J, leaving 15 bases between them. The CDR3 sequence is 14 residues long. CDR3 in amino acids: CASRNLGTSETQYF. The CDR3 DNA reads as TGTGCCAGCAGGAACCTCGGGACTTCAGAGACCCAGTACTTC.

The chain employs TRBV2 and TRBJ2-7, with 12 bases matching TRBD1. Germline V CDR1 and CDR2: SNHLY, FYNNEI. The CDR3 totals 15 residues. V lost 7 bases, J lost 3 bases, and 7 bases stayed unmatched. The CDR3 nucleotides are TGTGCCAGCATTGGGACAGGGGGCGGAGGCTACGAGCAGTACTTC. This gives the protein CASIGTGGGGYEQYF.

The rearrangement joins TRBV27 to TRBJ2-1, with 9 bases matching TRBD1. CDR1 MNHEY and CDR2 SMNVEV come from the germline V gene (reference sequence). The CDR3 is 17 amino acids. Losses at the gene ends were 5 bases for V and 4 bases for J; bases not matched to a gene: 12. The CDR3 region has the DNA TGTGCCAGCAGTCTGGGGGGACAGGGAGGGAAGTACAATGAGCAGTTCTTC. This translates into CASSLGGQGGKYNEQFF.

The chain combines TRBV4-1 with TRBJ2-1, with D tentatively TRBD1 or TRBD2 (5 bases each). Trimming took 4 bases from V and 10 from J, leaving 14 bases between them. The CDR3 consists of 13 residues. Germline V gene sequence: CDR1 MGHRA, CDR2 YSYEKL. CDR3 sequence (DNA): TGCGCCAGCAGCCGGGACGGACACTACGAGCAGTTCTTC. Protein product: CASSRDGHYEQFF.

This clonotype has a count of ten or more. V is TRBV12-3 or TRBV12-4 and J is TRBJ1-2; D is undetermined. This CDR3 comprises 13 residues. Trimming removed 6 bases from V and 4 bases from J, with 12 bases in between. The CDR3 nucleotides are TGTGCCAGCAGCTTATCCGGGGTCTATGGCTACACCTTC. Its translation is CASSLSGVYGYTF.

The chain is built from TRBV27 and TRBJ2-5; 8 bases match TRBD2. The V gene end was trimmed by 1 base and the J gene end by 1 base; junction bases not matched to a gene: 5. Germline V CDR1 and CDR2: MNHEY, SMNVEV (reference sequence). There are 16 residues in the CDR3. CDR3 coding DNA: TGTGCCAGCAGTTTATGGGGCGGGGGGAGCCAAGAGACCCAGTACTTC. Encoded protein: CASSLWGGGSQETQYF.

The rearrangement uses TRBV20-1 and TRBJ2-7; TRBD2 matches at 11 bases. Germline values: CDR1 DFQATT, CDR2 SNEGSKA (reference sequence). The CDR3 loop spans 14 amino acids. The trim removed 3 bases at V and 4 bases at J, leaving 5 bases unmatched. The CDR3 is CSARPGLAAYEQYF. In DNA, the CDR3 is TGCAGTGCTAGGCCGGGACTAGCGGCGTACGAGCAGTACTTC.